What follows is one TCR beta chain and its context. Its specificity is not known. The sample comes from a study of T cells expressing NK-cell markers. On the study more broadly: Underlying the TCR beta repertoires were sorted CD3+CD56+NKG2C+, CD3+CD56+NKG2C- and CD3+CD56-NKG2C+ T cells. Findings and caveats of the study: The CD3+CD56-NKG2C+ fraction of several donors was also led by these clonotypes. The share of CD8+ T cells held by dominant NKG2C+ clonotypes was about 1.0-7.5% in 5 or 6 donors.

TCRdb reanalyzed the 5' RACE reads and collapses them to one entry per CDR3 protein, without DNA. The sample totals 300,000 or so distinct CDR3 sequences. The sample was blood T cells: a sorted CD56 or NKG2C T cell subset, CD4+ or CD8+ T cells, or bulk PBMC T cells (not recorded which). This clonotype originated in a woman aged 18-69 years in good health.

The CDR3 is CASTKGPGKDYGYTF. V is TRBV4-2 and J is TRBJ1-2; TCRdb indicates TRBD1, and absent DNA this call remains unverified. The germline CDR1 and CDR2 sequences are LGHNA and YNFKEQ. The CDR3 covers 15 residues.